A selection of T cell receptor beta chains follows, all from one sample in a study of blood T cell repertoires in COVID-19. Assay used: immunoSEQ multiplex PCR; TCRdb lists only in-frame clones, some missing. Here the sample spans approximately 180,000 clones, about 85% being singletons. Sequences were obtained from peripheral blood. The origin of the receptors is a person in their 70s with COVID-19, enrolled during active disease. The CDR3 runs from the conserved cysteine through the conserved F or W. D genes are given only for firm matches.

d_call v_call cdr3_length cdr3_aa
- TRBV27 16 CASGSLAGNPTYGYTF
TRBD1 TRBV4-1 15 CASSQVQGAGYEQYF
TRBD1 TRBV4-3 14 CASSPRQGAYEQYF
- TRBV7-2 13 CASSKGLLETQYF
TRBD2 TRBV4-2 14 CASKSRGSEETQYF
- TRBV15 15 CATSKKAGPTGELFF
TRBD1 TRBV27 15 CASSSGQGGTGELFF
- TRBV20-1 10 CSALLLTQYF
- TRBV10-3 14 CAIKRQELTGELFF
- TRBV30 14 CAWSVGRSTGELFF